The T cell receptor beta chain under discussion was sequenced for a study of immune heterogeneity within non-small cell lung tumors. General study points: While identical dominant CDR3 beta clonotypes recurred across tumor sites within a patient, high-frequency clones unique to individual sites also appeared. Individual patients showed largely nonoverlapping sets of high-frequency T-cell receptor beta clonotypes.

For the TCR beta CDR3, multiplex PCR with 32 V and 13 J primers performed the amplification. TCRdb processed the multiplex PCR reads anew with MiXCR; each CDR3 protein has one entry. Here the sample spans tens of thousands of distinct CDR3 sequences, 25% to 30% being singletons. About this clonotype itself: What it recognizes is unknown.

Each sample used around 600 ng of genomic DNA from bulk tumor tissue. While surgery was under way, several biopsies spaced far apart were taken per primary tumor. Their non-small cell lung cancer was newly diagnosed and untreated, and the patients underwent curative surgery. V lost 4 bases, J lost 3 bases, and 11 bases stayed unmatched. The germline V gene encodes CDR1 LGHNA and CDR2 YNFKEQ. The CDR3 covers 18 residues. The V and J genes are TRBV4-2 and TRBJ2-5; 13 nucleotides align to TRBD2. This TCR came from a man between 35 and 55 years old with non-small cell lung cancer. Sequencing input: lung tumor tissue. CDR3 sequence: CASSPGLAGVPFEETQYF. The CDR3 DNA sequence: TGTGCCAGCAGCCCCGGACTAGCGGGAGTGCCCTTCGAAGAGACCCAGTACTTC.